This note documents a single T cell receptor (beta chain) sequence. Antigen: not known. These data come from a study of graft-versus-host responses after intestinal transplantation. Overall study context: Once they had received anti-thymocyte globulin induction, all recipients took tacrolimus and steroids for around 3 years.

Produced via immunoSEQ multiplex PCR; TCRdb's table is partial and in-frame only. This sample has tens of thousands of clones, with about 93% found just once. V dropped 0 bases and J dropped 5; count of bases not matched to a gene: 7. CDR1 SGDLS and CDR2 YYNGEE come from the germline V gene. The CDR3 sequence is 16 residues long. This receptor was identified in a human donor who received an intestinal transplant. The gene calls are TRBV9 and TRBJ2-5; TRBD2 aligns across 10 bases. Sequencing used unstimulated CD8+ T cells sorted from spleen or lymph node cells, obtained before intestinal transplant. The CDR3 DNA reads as TGTGCCAGCAGCGTAGAAGCGGGGGGGCCGGGGGAGACCCAGTACTTC. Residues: CASSVEAGGPGETQYF. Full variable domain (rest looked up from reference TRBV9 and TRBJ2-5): DSGVTQTPKHLITATGQRVTLRCSPRSGDLSVYWYQQSLDQGLQFLIQYYNGEERAKGNILERFSAQQFPDLHSELNLSSLELGDSALYFCASSVEAGGPGETQYFGPGTRLLVL.